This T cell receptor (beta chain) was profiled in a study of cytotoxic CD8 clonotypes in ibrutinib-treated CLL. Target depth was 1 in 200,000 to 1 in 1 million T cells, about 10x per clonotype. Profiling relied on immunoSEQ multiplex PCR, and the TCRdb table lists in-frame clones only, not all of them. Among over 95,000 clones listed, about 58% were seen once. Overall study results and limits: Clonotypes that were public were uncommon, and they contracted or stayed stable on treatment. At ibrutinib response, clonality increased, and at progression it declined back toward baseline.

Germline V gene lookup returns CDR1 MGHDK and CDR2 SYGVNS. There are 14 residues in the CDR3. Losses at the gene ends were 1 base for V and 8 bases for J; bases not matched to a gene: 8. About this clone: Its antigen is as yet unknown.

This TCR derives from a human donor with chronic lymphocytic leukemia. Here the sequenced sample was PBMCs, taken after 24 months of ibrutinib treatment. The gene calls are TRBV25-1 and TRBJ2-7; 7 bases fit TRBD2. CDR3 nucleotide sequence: TGTGCCAGCAGTGAATGGGAGGGTCGCCCGAAGCAGTACTTC. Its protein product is CASSEWEGRPKQYF.